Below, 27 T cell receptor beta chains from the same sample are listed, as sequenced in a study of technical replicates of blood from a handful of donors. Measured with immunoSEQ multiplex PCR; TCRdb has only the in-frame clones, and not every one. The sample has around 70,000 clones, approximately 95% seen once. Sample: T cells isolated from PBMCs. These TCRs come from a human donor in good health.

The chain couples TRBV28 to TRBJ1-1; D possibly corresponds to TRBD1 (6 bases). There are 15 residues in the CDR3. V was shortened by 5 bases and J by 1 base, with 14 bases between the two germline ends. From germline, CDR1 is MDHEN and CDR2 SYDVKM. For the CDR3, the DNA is TGTGCCAGCAGTCCGCGGTGGGACACGAACACTGAAGCTTTCTTT. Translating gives CASSPRWDTNTEAFF.

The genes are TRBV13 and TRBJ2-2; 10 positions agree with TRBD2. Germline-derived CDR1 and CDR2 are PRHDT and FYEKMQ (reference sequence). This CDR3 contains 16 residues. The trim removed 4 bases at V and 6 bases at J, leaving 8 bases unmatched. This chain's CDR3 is CASSSTVSGGAGELFF. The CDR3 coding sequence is TGTGCCAGCAGCTCAACGGTCAGCGGGGGGGCCGGGGAGCTGTTTTTT.

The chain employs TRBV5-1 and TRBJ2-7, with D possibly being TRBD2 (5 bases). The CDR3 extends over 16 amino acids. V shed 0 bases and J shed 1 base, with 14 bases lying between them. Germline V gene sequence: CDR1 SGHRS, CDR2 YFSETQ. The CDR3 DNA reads TGCGCCAGCAGCTTGGAGGTTCATCGGGGATCCTACGAGCAGTACTTC. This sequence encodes CASSLEVHRGSYEQYF.

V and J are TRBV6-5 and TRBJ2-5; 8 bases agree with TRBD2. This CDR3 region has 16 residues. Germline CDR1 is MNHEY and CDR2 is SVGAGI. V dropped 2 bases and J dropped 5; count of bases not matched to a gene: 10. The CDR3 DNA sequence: TGTGCCAGCAGTTACGCCCCGCCTAGCGGGCGGGAGACCCAGTACTTC. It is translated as CASSYAPPSGRETQYF.

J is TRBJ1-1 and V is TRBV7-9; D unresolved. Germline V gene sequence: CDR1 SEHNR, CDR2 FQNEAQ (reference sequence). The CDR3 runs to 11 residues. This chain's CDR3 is CAAQVSTEAFF. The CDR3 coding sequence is TGTGCGGCCCAGGTTAGTACTGAAGCTTTCTTT.

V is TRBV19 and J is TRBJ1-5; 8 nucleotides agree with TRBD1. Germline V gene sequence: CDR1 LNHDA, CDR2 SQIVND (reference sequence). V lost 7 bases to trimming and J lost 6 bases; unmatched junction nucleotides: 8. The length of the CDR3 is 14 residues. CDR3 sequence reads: CASNDRGGIQPQHF. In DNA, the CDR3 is TGTGCCAGTAACGACAGGGGCGGTATTCAGCCCCAGCATTTT. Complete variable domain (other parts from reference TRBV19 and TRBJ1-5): DGGITQSPKYLFRKEGQNVTLSCEQNLNHDAMYWYRQDPGQGLRLIYYSQIVNDFQKGDIAEGYSVSREKKESFPLTVTSAQKNPTAFYLCASNDRGGIQPQHFGDGTRLSIL.

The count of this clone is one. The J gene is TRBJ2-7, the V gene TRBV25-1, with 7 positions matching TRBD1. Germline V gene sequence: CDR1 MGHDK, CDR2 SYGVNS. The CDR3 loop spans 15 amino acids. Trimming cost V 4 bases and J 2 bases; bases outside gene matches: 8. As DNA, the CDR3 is TGTGCCAGCAGTGCAATGACAGGGCGAACCTACGAGCAGTACTTC. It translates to CASSAMTGRTYEQYF.

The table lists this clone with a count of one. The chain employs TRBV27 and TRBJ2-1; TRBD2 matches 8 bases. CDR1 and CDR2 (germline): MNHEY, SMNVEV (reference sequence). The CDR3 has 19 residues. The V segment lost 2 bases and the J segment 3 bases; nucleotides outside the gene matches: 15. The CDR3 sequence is CASSLVRLTISGIYNEQFF. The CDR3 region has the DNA TGTGCCAGCAGTTTAGTCCGTTTAACTATTAGCGGGATCTACAATGAGCAGTTCTTC.

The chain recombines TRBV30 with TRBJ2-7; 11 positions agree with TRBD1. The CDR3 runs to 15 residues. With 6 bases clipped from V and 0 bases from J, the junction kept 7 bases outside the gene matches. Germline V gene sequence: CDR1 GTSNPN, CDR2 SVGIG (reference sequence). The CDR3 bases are TGTGCCTGTCGGGACAGGGGGGGGCTCTCCTACGAGCAGTACTTC. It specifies CACRDRGGLSYEQYF.

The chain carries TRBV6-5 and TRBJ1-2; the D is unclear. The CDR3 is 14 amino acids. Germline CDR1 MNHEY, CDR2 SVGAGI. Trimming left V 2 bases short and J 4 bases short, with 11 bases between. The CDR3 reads CASSYHGLPYGYTF. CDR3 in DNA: TGTGCCAGCAGTTACCATGGACTTCCCTATGGCTACACCTTC.

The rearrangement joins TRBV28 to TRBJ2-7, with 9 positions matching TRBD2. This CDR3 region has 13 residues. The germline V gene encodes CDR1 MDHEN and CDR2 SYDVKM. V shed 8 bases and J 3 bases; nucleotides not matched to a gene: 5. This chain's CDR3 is CASWTSVDYEQYF. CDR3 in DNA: TGTGCCAGCTGGACTAGCGTTGACTACGAGCAGTACTTC.

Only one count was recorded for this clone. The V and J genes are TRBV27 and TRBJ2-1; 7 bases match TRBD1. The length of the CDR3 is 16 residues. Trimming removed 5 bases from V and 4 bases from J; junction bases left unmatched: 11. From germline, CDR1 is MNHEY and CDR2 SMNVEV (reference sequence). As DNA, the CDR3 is TGTGCCAGCAGTCGCCTGACGGGACAGCATTACAATGAGCAGTTCTTC. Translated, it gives CASSRLTGQHYNEQFF.

The CDR3 reads CASSQVQGNQPQHF. The CDR3 DNA sequence: TGCGCCAGCAGCCAAGTTCAGGGTAATCAGCCCCAGCATTTT. This sequence joins TRBV4-1 and TRBJ1-5, with D perhaps TRBD1 (5 bases). In germline, CDR1 is MGHRA, CDR2 YSYEKL. This CDR3 has 14 amino acids. Trimming removed 1 base from V and 4 bases from J, with 8 bases in between.

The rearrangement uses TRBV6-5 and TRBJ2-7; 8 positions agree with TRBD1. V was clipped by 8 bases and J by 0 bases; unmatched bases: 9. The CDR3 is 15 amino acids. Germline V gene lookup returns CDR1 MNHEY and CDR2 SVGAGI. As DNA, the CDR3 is TGTGCCAGCGGGCGCGTGGGACAGGTCTCCTACGAGCAGTACTTC. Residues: CASGRVGQVSYEQYF.

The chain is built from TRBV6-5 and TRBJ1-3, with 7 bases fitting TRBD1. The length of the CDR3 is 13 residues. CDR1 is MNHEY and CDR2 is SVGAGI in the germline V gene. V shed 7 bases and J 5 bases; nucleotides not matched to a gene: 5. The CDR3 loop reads CASMRQGRNTIYF. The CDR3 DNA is TGTGCCAGCATGAGACAGGGCAGAAACACCATATATTTT.

The CDR3: CASSVDGFSNYGYTF. CDR3 in DNA: TGTGCCAGCAGTGTAGACGGGTTTTCTAACTATGGCTACACCTTC. The chain has TRBV6-1 and TRBJ1-2, with D hard to call. Germline assignment: CDR1 MNHNS and CDR2 SASEGT. V was clipped by 4 bases and J by 0 bases, with 12 bases between them. The CDR3 is 15 amino acids.

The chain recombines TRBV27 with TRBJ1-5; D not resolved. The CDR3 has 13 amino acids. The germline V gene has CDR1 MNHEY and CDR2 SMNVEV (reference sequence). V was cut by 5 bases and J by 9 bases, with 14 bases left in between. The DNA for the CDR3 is TGTGCCAGCAGTCCACGACTGGTTGGGCCCCAGCATTTT. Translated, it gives CASSPRLVGPQHF.

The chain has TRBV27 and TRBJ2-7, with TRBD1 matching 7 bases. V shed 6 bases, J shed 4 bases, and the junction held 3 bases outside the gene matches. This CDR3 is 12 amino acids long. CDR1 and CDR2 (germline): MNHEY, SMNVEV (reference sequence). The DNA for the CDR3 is TGTGCCAGCAGGGGACAGACTTACGAGCAGTACTTC. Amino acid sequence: CASRGQTYEQYF.

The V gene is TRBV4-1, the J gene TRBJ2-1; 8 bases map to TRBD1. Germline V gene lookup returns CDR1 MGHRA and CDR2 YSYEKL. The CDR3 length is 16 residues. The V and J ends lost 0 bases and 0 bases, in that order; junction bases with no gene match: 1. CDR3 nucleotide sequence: TGCGCCAGCAGCCAAGACGGGACAGGCTCCTACAATGAGCAGTTCTTC. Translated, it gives CASSQDGTGSYNEQFF.

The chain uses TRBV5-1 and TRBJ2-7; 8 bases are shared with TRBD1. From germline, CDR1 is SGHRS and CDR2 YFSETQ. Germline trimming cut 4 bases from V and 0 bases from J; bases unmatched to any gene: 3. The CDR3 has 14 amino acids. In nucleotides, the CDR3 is TGCGCCAGCAGCCCAGGGACAGGCTCCTACGAGCAGTACTTC. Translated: CASSPGTGSYEQYF.

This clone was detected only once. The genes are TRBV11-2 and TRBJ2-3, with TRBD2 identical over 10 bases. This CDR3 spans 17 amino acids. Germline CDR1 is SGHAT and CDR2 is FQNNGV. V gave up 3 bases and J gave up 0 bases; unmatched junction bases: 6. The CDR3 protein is CASSFRRTSGSTDTQYF. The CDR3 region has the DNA TGTGCCAGCAGCTTCCGTAGGACTAGCGGTAGCACAGATACGCAGTATTTT. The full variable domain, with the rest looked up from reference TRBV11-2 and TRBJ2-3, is EAGVAQSPRYKIIEKRQSVAFWCNPISGHATLYWYQQILGQGPKLLIQFQNNGVVDDSQLPKDRFSAERLKGVDSTLKIQPAKLEDSAVYLCASSFRRTSGSTDTQYFGPGTRLTVL.

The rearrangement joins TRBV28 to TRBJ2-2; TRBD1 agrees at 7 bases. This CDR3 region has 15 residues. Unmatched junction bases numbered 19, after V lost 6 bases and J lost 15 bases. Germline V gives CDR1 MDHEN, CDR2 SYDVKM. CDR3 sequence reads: CASRTTQGSPFYMFF. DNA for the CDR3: TGTGCCAGCAGAACGACACAGGGGTCTCCTTTTTACATGTTTTTT.

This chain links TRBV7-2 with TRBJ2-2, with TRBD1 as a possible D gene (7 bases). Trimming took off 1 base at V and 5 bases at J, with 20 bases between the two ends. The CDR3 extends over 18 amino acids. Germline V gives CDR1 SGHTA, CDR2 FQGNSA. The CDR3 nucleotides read TGTGCCAGCAGCTTAGATTCAGGGGGAGGATTGAAGACCGGGGAGCTGTTTTTT. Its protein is CASSLDSGGGLKTGELFF.

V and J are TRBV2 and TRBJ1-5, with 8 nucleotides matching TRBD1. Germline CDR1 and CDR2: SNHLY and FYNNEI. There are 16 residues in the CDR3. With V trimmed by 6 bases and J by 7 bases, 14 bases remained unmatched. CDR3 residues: CASRKGQGSRGQPQHF. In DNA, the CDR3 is TGTGCCAGCAGGAAAGGACAGGGTTCGAGAGGACAGCCCCAGCATTTT.

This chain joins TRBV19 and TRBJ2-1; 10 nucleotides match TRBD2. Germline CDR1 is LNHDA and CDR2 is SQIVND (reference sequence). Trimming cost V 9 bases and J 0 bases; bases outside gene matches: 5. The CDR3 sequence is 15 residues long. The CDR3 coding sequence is TGTGCCAGCAGAACTAGCGGGGCCTCCTACAATGAGCAGTTCTTC. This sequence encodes CASRTSGASYNEQFF.

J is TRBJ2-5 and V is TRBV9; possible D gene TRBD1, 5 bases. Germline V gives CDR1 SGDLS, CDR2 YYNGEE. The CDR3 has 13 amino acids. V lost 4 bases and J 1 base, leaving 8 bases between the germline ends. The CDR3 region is CASSRQLQETQYF. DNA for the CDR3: TGTGCCAGCAGCCGACAGCTCCAAGAGACCCAGTACTTC.

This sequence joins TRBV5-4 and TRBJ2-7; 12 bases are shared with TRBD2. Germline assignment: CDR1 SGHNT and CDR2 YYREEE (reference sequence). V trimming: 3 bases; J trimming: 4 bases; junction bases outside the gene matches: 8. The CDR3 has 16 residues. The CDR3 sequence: CASSYLAGGPIYEQYF. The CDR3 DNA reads TGTGCCAGCAGCTACCTAGCGGGAGGGCCGATTTACGAGCAGTACTTC.